These 30 T cell receptor beta chains originate from one sample sequenced in a study of cytotoxic CD8 clonotypes in ibrutinib-treated CLL. Produced via immunoSEQ multiplex PCR; TCRdb's table is partial and in-frame only. The table lists 270,000 or so clones, approximately 79% of them singletons, with about 6% in the top ten. The specimen comprised PBMCs, sampled at disease progression, from a patient treated with ibrutinib. The receptors shown here come from a human donor with chronic lymphocytic leukemia.

The chain uses TRBV6-1 and TRBJ2-7; D is perhaps TRBD2 (6 bases). Germline V lookup: CDR1 MNHNS, CDR2 SASEGT. Trimming pared 1 base from V and 3 bases from J, leaving 22 bases between. The CDR3 has 18 amino acids. CDR3 DNA: TGTGCCAGCAGTGAAGAATTAAGTGGAGGACTAACAAACTACGAGCAGTACTTC. Its translation: CASSEELSGGLTNYEQYF.

J is TRBJ2-3 and V is TRBV4-1; 11 bases line up with TRBD2. V shed 4 bases and J 2 bases; nucleotides not matched to a gene: 8. This CDR3 is built from 17 residues. Per germline, CDR1 MGHRA and CDR2 YSYEKL. The CDR3 DNA reads TGCGCCAGCAGCCGCCCGGGACTAGCGGAGGTCACAGATACGCAGTATTTT. This gives the protein CASSRPGLAEVTDTQYF.

There are a few counts of this clone. V and J are TRBV6-1 and TRBJ1-1; no firm D call. This CDR3 region has 13 residues. Germline loops: CDR1 MNHNS, CDR2 SASEGT. Trimming took 4 bases from V and 2 from J, leaving 8 bases between them. The CDR3 here is CASSAGSNTEAFF. As DNA, the CDR3 is TGTGCCAGCAGTGCGGGATCAAACACTGAAGCTTTCTTT.

This chain connects TRBV7-9 to TRBJ2-5, with D possibly being TRBD1 (6 bases). The germline CDR1 and CDR2 sequences are SEHNR and FQNEAQ (reference sequence). Trimming shortened V by 4 bases and J by 5 bases, and 11 bases separated the two germline ends. The CDR3 totals 13 residues. The CDR3: CASSSGQWETQYF. The CDR3 DNA follows: TGTGCCAGCAGCTCTGGACAGTGGGAGACCCAGTACTTC.

The rearrangement uses TRBV14 and TRBJ1-5; the match to TRBD1 covers 11 bases. The junction had 7 bases not matched to a gene; V was cut back by 0 bases and J by 3 bases. CDR1 and CDR2 from the germline V gene are SGHDN and FVKESK. The CDR3 contains 18 residues. CDR3 coding DNA: TGTGCCAGCAGCCAAGAGTGTGGGGGACAGGGGGACAATCAGCCCCAGCATTTT. Protein product: CASSQECGGQGDNQPQHF. Supplemented by reference TRBV14 and TRBJ1-5, the full variable domain reads EAGVTQFPSHSVIEKGQTVTLRCDPISGHDNLYWYRRVMGKEIKFLLHFVKESKQDESGMPNNRFLAERTGGTYSTLKVQPAELEDSGVYFCASSQECGGQGDNQPQHFGDGTRLSIL.

The genes are TRBV7-6 and TRBJ2-1; TRBD2 matches at 9 bases. The ends lost 5 bases at V and 0 bases at J; junction bases unmatched: 5. The CDR3 extends over 16 amino acids. Germline V CDR1 and CDR2: SGHVS, FNYEAQ. The CDR3 DNA sequence: TGTGCCAGCAGCGGTAGCGGGAGCATCTCCTACAATGAGCAGTTCTTC. It translates to CASSGSGSISYNEQFF.

This chain joins TRBV11-2 and TRBJ2-5, with 11 bases aligning to TRBD2. The CDR3 covers 17 residues. V dropped 2 bases and J dropped 0; count of bases not matched to a gene: 5. Germline V lookup: CDR1 SGHAT, CDR2 FQNNGV. In DNA form, the CDR3 reads TGTGCCAGCAGCTTATGGGGGACTAGCGGAAACCAAGAGACCCAGTACTTC. This codes for CASSLWGTSGNQETQYF.

This clone appeared once. J is TRBJ2-1 and V is TRBV27; a possible D gene is TRBD2 (5 bases). Germline CDR1 and CDR2: MNHEY and SMNVEV (reference sequence). There are 13 residues in the CDR3. Trimming shortened V by 3 bases and J by 4 bases, and 7 bases separated the two germline ends. Here the CDR3 reads CASSFPGYNEQFF. CDR3 nucleotide sequence: TGTGCCAGCAGTTTTCCGGGGTACAATGAGCAGTTCTTC.

This rearrangement joins TRBV5-1 to TRBJ1-1; D gene uncertain. The length of the CDR3 is 13 residues. CDR1 is SGHRS, CDR2 YFSETQ, per germline. Trimming left V 1 base short and J 2 bases short, with 6 bases between. The CDR3 here is CASSLRTNTEAFF. DNA of the CDR3: TGCGCCAGCAGCTTGCGCACCAACACTGAAGCTTTCTTT.

The V call is TRBV2, the J call TRBJ2-7; 9 bases map to TRBD1. Losses at the gene ends were 6 bases for V and 0 bases for J; bases not matched to a gene: 6. From germline, CDR1 is SNHLY and CDR2 FYNNEI. This CDR3 is 15 amino acids long. The CDR3 coding sequence is TGTGCCAGCAGGGCCGGGACAGGGATCTCCTACGAGCAGTACTTC. Its translation: CASRAGTGISYEQYF.

V gene TRBV7-9 combines with J gene TRBJ2-3; D not certain. The CDR3 has 12 residues. The germline V and J ends were trimmed by 7 bases and 0 bases, with 5 bases remaining between them. Germline values: CDR1 SEHNR, CDR2 FQNEAQ (reference sequence). The CDR3 DNA follows: TGTGCCAGCACCCTAAGCACAGATACGCAGTATTTT. Protein: CASTLSTDTQYF.

The gene calls are TRBV10-3 and TRBJ2-5, with a possible D match to TRBD1 (6 bases). V was cut by 4 bases and J by 7 bases, with 16 bases left in between. There are 14 residues in the CDR3. Germline assignment: CDR1 ENHRY and CDR2 SYGVKD. The CDR3 sequence: CAISGSGGRWTQYF. In DNA form, the CDR3 reads TGTGCCATCAGTGGGAGTGGGGGCCGATGGACCCAGTACTTC.

The chain is built from TRBV10-3 and TRBJ2-1; 8 bases are shared with TRBD1. The CDR3 sequence is 14 residues long. Germline CDR1 reads ENHRY; CDR2 reads SYGVKD. V shed 2 bases and J 6 bases; nucleotides not matched to a gene: 3. Here the CDR3 DNA reads TGTGCCATCAGTGAGCGGACAGGGCGCAATGAGCAGTTCTTC. Protein sequence: CAISERTGRNEQFF.

The chain links TRBV7-3 to TRBJ2-7; 9 nucleotides align to TRBD1. This CDR3 contains 15 residues. J lost 7 bases, V lost 5 bases, and 12 bases had no gene match. CDR1 SGHTA and CDR2 FQGTGA come from the germline V gene. The CDR3 nucleotides are TGTGCCAGCAGCCACAGGGGGGACAGGGCTTATGAGCAGTACTTC. Amino acid sequence: CASSHRGDRAYEQYF.

V is TRBV28 and J is TRBJ2-7; 12 bases align to TRBD2. CDR1 MDHEN and CDR2 SYDVKM come from the germline V gene. J gave up 4 bases and V 2 bases, and 3 bases lay outside the gene matches. This CDR3 region has 15 residues. CDR3 residues: CASSLPGLAGYEQYF. The CDR3 nucleotides read TGTGCCAGCAGTTTACCGGGACTAGCGGGTTACGAGCAGTACTTC.

The chain recombines TRBV7-9 with TRBJ2-6; perhaps TRBD2 as D (6 bases). The CDR3 sequence is 17 residues long. The V end was cut by 5 bases, the J end by 1 base, with 15 bases between. CDR1 is SEHNR and CDR2 is FQNEAQ in the germline V gene (reference sequence). The CDR3 coding sequence is TGTGCCAGCAGCCCTCCGGGACTCGCGTCTGGGGCCAACGTCCTGACTTTC. This codes for CASSPPGLASGANVLTF.

The rearrangement uses TRBV5-6 and TRBJ1-2; 7 bases line up with TRBD1. The length of the CDR3 is 13 residues. Per the germline V gene, CDR1 is SGHDT and CDR2 is YYEEEE. J was trimmed by 8 bases and V by 0 bases; bases with no gene match: 4. CDR3 DNA: TGTGCCAGCAGCTTGGGACAGGGAGACGGCTACACCTTC. Amino acid sequence: CASSLGQGDGYTF.

The rearrangement links TRBV7-6 to TRBJ2-1; 10 bases agree with TRBD2. CDR1 and CDR2 (germline): SGHVS, FNYEAQ. This CDR3 comprises 17 residues. Losses at the gene ends were 0 bases for V and 5 bases for J; bases not matched to a gene: 7. CDR3 in amino acids: CASSLALSGGADNEQFF. The CDR3 DNA reads as TGTGCCAGCAGCTTAGCGCTGAGCGGGGGGGCTGACAATGAGCAGTTCTTC. Combining the CDR3 with reference TRBV7-6 and TRBJ2-1 gives the whole variable domain GAGVSQSPRYKVTKRGQDVALRCDPISGHVSLYWYRQALGQGPEFLTYFNYEAQQDKSGLPNDRFSAERPEGSISTLTIQRTEQRDSAMYRCASSLALSGGADNEQFFGPGTRLTVL.

J is TRBJ2-1 and V is TRBV11-2; D gene uncertain. The CDR3 runs to 14 residues. CDR1 SGHAT and CDR2 FQNNGV come from the germline V gene. V was clipped by 5 bases and J by 7 bases, with 15 bases between them. CDR3 nucleotides: TGTGCCAGCAGCAGCTTAAAAGGAATAAATGAGCAGTTCTTC. Its protein product is CASSSLKGINEQFF.

The gene calls are TRBV9 and TRBJ2-1; D is unclear. The germline gives CDR1 SGDLS, CDR2 YYNGEE. The V end lost 0 bases, the J end lost 4 bases, and 8 bases lay between the germline ends. This CDR3 is 14 amino acids long. CDR3 DNA: TGTGCCAGCAGCGTAGGGGCAAGATACAATGAGCAGTTCTTC. It yields the protein CASSVGARYNEQFF.

The J gene is TRBJ1-4, the V gene TRBV28; TRBD1 agrees at 9 bases. Trimming at V came to 5 bases and at J to 4 bases, leaving 5 bases not matched to a gene. The germline V gene encodes CDR1 MDHEN and CDR2 SYDVKM. The CDR3 covers 15 residues. The CDR3 nucleotides read TGTGCCAGCAGTCCCGGACAGGGGATTAATGAAAAACTGTTTTTT. Its protein is CASSPGQGINEKLFF.

V gene TRBV4-3 combines with J gene TRBJ2-1; 7 bases match TRBD2. The CDR3 consists of 16 residues. V was pared by 0 bases and J by 6 bases, with 8 bases of the junction left unmatched. CDR1 and CDR2 (germline): LGHNA, YSLEER. CDR3 sequence (DNA): TGCGCCAGCAGCCAAGAGACTAGCTTCGTGTTCAATGAGCAGTTCTTC. Its protein product is CASSQETSFVFNEQFF.

The rearrangement uses TRBV5-1 and TRBJ2-5, with 12 bases identical to TRBD2. V lost 0 bases to trimming and J lost 13 bases; unmatched junction nucleotides: 7. This CDR3 has 14 residues. Germline V CDR1 and CDR2: SGHRS, YFSETQ. CDR3 coding DNA: TGCGCCAGCAGCTTGGGGACTAGCGGGGCAGCCCCGTACTTC. Protein product: CASSLGTSGAAPYF.

The CDR3 is CASSRGQGTGNTIYF. DNA of the CDR3: TGTGCCAGCTCACGGGGACAGGGTACTGGAAACACCATATATTTT. The chain is built from TRBV18 and TRBJ1-3; TRBD1 agrees at 9 bases. The CDR3 spans 15 residues. After removal of 4 bases from V and 2 bases from J, the junction contained 3 bases not matched to a gene. In germline, CDR1 is KGHSH, CDR2 LQKENI.

V is TRBV5-1 and J is TRBJ1-5, with 8 bases lining up with TRBD1. The CDR3 totals 18 residues. In germline, CDR1 is SGHRS, CDR2 YFSETQ. Unmatched junction bases numbered 16, after V lost 1 base and J lost 7 bases. CDR3 nucleotide sequence: TGCGCCAGCAGCTTGACAGGGGGACGAGCGGACTCCACCCAGCCCCAGCATTTT. This translates into CASSLTGGRADSTQPQHF. Using reference TRBV5-1 and TRBJ1-5 for the parts outside the CDR3, the full variable domain is KAGVTQTPRYLIKTRGQQVTLSCSPISGHRSVSWYQQTPGQGLQFLFEYFSETQRNKGNFPGRFSGRQFSNSRSEMNVSTLELGDSALYLCASSLTGGRADSTQPQHFGDGTRLSIL.

J is TRBJ1-1 and V is TRBV29-1; D is possibly TRBD1 (5 bases). This CDR3 has 14 residues. Germline loops: CDR1 SQVTM, CDR2 ANQGSEA. V lost 7 bases, J lost 8 bases, and 23 bases lay in between. In nucleotides, the CDR3 is TGCAGCGCTAGACCGGGACCTAGGCTTTTCGAAGCTTTCTTT. Protein: CSARPGPRLFEAFF.

The chain is built from TRBV9 and TRBJ1-1; D remains ambiguous. V lost 2 bases and J 1 base, leaving 3 bases between the germline ends. The CDR3 loop spans 12 amino acids. Germline V gene sequence: CDR1 SGDLS, CDR2 YYNGEE. The CDR3 is CASSVTNTEAFF. The CDR3 DNA reads as TGTGCCAGCAGCGTTACGAACACTGAAGCTTTCTTT.

The J gene is TRBJ2-1, the V gene TRBV19; 12 bases agree with TRBD1. This CDR3 spans 13 amino acids. V dropped 8 bases and J dropped 9; count of bases not matched to a gene: 5. Looked up from germline, CDR1 is LNHDA and CDR2 is SQIVND (reference sequence). As DNA, the CDR3 is TGTGCCAGTTCACGGGACAGGGGGCCTGAGCAGTTCTTC. Translation gives CASSRDRGPEQFF. Drawing the rest from reference TRBV19 and TRBJ2-1, the complete variable domain is DGGITQSPKYLFRKEGQNVTLSCEQNLNHDAMYWYRQDPGQGLRLIYYSQIVNDFQKGDIAEGYSVSREKKESFPLTVTSAQKNPTAFYLCASSRDRGPEQFFGPGTRLTVL.

V and J are TRBV7-3 and TRBJ2-7, with 9 nucleotides matching TRBD2. J lost 5 bases, V lost 1 base, and 6 bases had no gene match. Germline-derived CDR1 and CDR2 are SGHTA and FQGTGA. The length of the CDR3 is 15 residues. Here the CDR3 reads CASSLMGLAEDEQYF. CDR3 DNA: TGTGCCAGCAGCTTAATGGGACTAGCAGAAGACGAGCAGTACTTC.

This clone came up many times. This chain uses TRBV5-4 with TRBJ1-2, with D perhaps matching TRBD1 (6 bases). From germline, CDR1 is SGHNT and CDR2 YYREEE (reference sequence). Deletions cut 1 base from V and 5 bases from J, with 9 bases between. This CDR3 contains 13 residues. The CDR3 DNA reads as TGTGCCAGCAGCTTGATAACAGGGTATGGCTACACCTTC. Protein product: CASSLITGYGYTF.